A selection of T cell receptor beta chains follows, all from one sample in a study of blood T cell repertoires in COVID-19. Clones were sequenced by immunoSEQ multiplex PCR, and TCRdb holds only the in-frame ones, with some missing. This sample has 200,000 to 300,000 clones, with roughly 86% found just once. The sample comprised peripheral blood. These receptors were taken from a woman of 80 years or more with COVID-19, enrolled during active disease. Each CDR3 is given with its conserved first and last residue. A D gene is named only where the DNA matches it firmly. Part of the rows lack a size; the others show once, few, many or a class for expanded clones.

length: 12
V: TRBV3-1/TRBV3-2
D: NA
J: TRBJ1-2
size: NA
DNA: TGTGCCAGCAGCCAGGCTGACTATGGCTACACCTTC
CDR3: CASSQADYGYTF

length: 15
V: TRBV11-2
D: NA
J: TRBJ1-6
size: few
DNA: TGTGCCAGCAGCACCGGAGGCTCTCAGAATTCACCCCTCCACTTT
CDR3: CASSTGGSQNSPLHF

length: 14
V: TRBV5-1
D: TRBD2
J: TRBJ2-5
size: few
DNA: TGCGCCAGCAGCACTTGGGCGGGGGTTGAGACCCAGTACTTC
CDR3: CASSTWAGVETQYF

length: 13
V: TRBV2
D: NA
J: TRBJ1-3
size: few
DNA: TGTGCCAGCAGGCCTCAGGGGAGAAACACCATATATTTT
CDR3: CASRPQGRNTIYF

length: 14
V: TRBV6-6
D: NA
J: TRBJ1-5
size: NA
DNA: TGTGCCTGCAATTCGGGAGCGCGCAATCAGCCCCAGCATTTT
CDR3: CACNSGARNQPQHF

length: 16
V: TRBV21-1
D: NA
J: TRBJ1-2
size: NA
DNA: TGTGCCAGCAATCGACAGGGGGCGGGCAAATGGAGTGGCTACACCTTC
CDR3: CASNRQGAGKWSGYTF

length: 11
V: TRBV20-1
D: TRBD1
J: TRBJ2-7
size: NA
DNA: TGCAGTGCTGAACAGGGGTACGAGCAGTACTTC
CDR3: CSAEQGYEQYF

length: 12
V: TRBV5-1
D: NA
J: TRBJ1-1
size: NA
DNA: TGCGCCAGCAGCTCCGGACAAGGGAAAGCTTTCTTT
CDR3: CASSSGQGKAFF

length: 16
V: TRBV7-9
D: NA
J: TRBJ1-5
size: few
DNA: TGTGCCAGCAGCTTAGGACTTGACCGTAGCAATCAGCCCCAGCATTTT
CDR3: CASSLGLDRSNQPQHF

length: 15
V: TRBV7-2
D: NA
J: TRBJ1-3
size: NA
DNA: TGTGCCAGCAGCTTGGTTCGGGGCTCTGGAAACACCATATATTTT
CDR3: CASSLVRGSGNTIYF

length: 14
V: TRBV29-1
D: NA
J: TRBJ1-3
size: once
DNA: TGCAGCGCCACAGTACAGGGTGCAGGAAACACCATATATTTT
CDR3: CSATVQGAGNTIYF

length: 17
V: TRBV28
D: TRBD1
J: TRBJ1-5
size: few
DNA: TGTGCCAGCAGTTCCGGGACAGGGGGCTGGAGCAATCAGCCCCAGCATTTT
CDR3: CASSSGTGGWSNQPQHF

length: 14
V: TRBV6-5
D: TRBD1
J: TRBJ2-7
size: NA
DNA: TGTGCCAGCAGCCCGGACAGGGATCGCTTCGAGCAGTACTTC
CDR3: CASSPDRDRFEQYF

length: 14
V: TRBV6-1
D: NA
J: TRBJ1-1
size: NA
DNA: TGTGCCAGCAGTGAAGGGGCGGGGAACACTGAAGCTTTCTTT
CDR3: CASSEGAGNTEAFF

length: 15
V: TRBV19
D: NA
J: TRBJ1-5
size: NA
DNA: TGTGCCAGTAGTATAGGCTGGACAAAGAATCAGCCCCAGCATTTT
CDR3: CASSIGWTKNQPQHF

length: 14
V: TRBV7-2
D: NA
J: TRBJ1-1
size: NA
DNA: TGTGCCAGCAGCTCTACAGGTGGGGCAACTGAAGCTTTCTTT
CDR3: CASSSTGGATEAFF

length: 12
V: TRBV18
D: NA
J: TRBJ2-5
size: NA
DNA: TGTGCCAGCTCACCGCCTAGCGAGACCCAGTACTTC
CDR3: CASSPPSETQYF

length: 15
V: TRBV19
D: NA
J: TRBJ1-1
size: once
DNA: TGTGCCAGTATCGGCAGGGAGGCTTTCGATAGTGAAGCTTTCTTT
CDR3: CASIGREAFDSEAFF